Listed here is a single T cell receptor (beta chain). This specimen belongs to a study of CD8 T cells in Susac syndrome. Random hexamers were used to reverse transcribe an amount of roughly 0.45 to 1 ug RNA. The method of amplification for TCR beta CDR3 was immunoSEQ multiplex PCR, covering 54 Vbeta and 13 Jbeta. TCRdb re-analysed the immunoSEQ multiplex PCR reads in MiXCR, keeping a single row per CDR3 protein. The sample includes approximately 120,000 distinct CDR3 sequences, under 95% seen only once; the top ten take approximately 0.24%. Sequenced input: CD8+ T cells from PBMCs. The sequence was collected from a human donor with multiple sclerosis.

The CDR3 is CASSLRGVNTEAFF. The CDR3 nucleotides are TGTGCCAGCAGTTTGAGGGGGGTGAACACTGAAGCTTTCTTT. This chain uses TRBV27 with TRBJ1-1; D is possibly TRBD1 (6 bases). Germline CDR1 reads MNHEY; CDR2 reads SMNVEV (reference sequence). The CDR3 runs to 14 residues. V lost 3 bases, J lost 0 bases, and 8 bases lay in between.